These T cell receptor beta chains were read from a single sample in a study of shared clonotypes between healthy human individuals. Method: immunoSEQ multiplex PCR; TCRdb's copy keeps in-frame clones and lacks some. The sample lists 2 million to 2.5 million clones, about 92% occurring once. Sequencing used naive CD4+ T cells from PBMCs. The receptors derive from a man between 18 and 29 years old in good health. Some clones in this sample may be carry-over from other donors' samples. CDR3s include the opening cysteine and the closing phenylalanine or tryptophan. D genes are given only for firm matches. Rows may omit the clone size; those that give it use once, few, many or a size class.

clone size	D gene	V gene	J gene	CDR3 DNA	CDR3 protein
.	.	TRBV6-1	TRBJ2-1	TGTGCCAGCAGGGTAGATCGTAGCTACAATGAGCAGTTCTTC	CASRVDRSYNEQFF
once	TRBD1	TRBV18	TRBJ1-5	TGTGCCAGCTCAGCCGGGACAGCCGATCAGCCCCAGCATTTT	CASSAGTADQPQHF
.	TRBD2	TRBV29-1	TRBJ2-7	TGCAGCGTAAAAACCGGGACTAGCGGGAACGAGCAGTACTTC	CSVKTGTSGNEQYF
.	TRBD1	TRBV10-3	TRBJ2-7	TGTGCCATCAGTGAGGAGACAGGGGGCTCCTACGAGCAGTACTTC	CAISEETGGSYEQYF
.	TRBD1	TRBV15	TRBJ1-2	TGTGCCACCAGCAGAGATAAGGGGGCGCGGCATGGCTACACCTTC	CATSRDKGARHGYTF
.	.	TRBV6-1	TRBJ1-3	TGTGCCAGCAGTGAACAGGGTCCCAGTGGTGGAAACACCATATATTTT	CASSEQGPSGGNTIYF
few	.	TRBV28	TRBJ1-3	TGTGCCAGCAGTTTACGGAGCCTTGGAAACACCATATATTTT	CASSLRSLGNTIYF
.	TRBD1	TRBV5-1	TRBJ2-2	TGCGCCAGCAGCCCGGGGACAGGGGCGTACACCGGGGAGCTGTTTTTT	CASSPGTGAYTGELFF
.	.	TRBV28	TRBJ1-5	TGTGCCGCATCGGGATATAGCAATCAGCCCCAGCATTTT	CAASGYSNQPQHF
few	.	TRBV29-1	TRBJ1-1	TGCAGCGTCCACTCCCTCCTGGGAACCAACACTGAAGCTTTCTTT	CSVHSLLGTNTEAFF
.	.	TRBV7-9	TRBJ2-6	TGTGCCAGCAGCCCTTCCCGGGGCTCTGGGGCCAACGTCCTGACTTTC	CASSPSRGSGANVLTF
.	.	TRBV11-2	TRBJ1-3	TGTGCCAGCAGCTTAGGCTCTGGAAACACCATATATTTT	CASSLGSGNTIYF
.	.	TRBV7-9	TRBJ2-1	TGTGCCAGCAGCTTAGGCTATACAGGGAAACTATCCTACAATGAGCAGTTCTTC	CASSLGYTGKLSYNEQFF
few	.	TRBV2	TRBJ2-7	TGTGCCAGCAGCGGACAGCTTTTCTACGAGCAGTACTTC	CASSGQLFYEQYF
.	.	TRBV4-2	TRBJ2-1	TGTGCCAGCAGCCCCGGGGGTACCCCCTACAATGAGCAGTTCTTC	CASSPGGTPYNEQFF
few	TRBD1	TRBV5-6	TRBJ1-2	TGTGCCAGCACACCGACAGGGGGGCTTGGCTACACCTTC	CASTPTGGLGYTF
.	TRBD2	TRBV7-3	TRBJ2-1	TGTGCCAGCAGCCCTAGGACTAGCGGGGCGTACAATGAGCAGTTCTTC	CASSPRTSGAYNEQFF
.	TRBD2	TRBV11-2	TRBJ2-1	TGTGCCAGCAGTCCACGGACTAGCGTCAATGAGCAGTTCTTC	CASSPRTSVNEQFF
.	.	TRBV5-1	TRBJ1-1	TGCGCCAGCAACATCAACCCGGGGGCCACTGAAGCTTTCTTT	CASNINPGATEAFF
.	.	TRBV5-1	TRBJ2-3	TGCGCCAGCAGCCCGGACGCGTTTGGCGATACGCAGTATTTT	CASSPDAFGDTQYF
.	.	TRBV5-1	TRBJ2-3	TGCGCCAGCAGCTTGGGGGGAGGCACAGATACGCAGTATTTT	CASSLGGGTDTQYF
.	TRBD2	TRBV4-3	TRBJ2-7	TGCGCCAGCAGCCAAGACGGACTAGCGGGAAGCTACGAGCAGTACTTC	CASSQDGLAGSYEQYF
.	.	TRBV7-2	TRBJ2-5	TGTGCCAGCAGTCGGCAGGCCGGCCAGGGAGAGACCCAGTACTTC	CASSRQAGQGETQYF
.	TRBD1	TRBV2	TRBJ2-7	TGTGCCAGCAGTTCAAGGACAGGCAACACCTACGAGCAGTACTTC	CASSSRTGNTYEQYF
.	.	TRBV5-1	TRBJ2-5	TGCGCCAGCAGCCCGACGGATGCCTTGGAGACCCAGTACTTC	CASSPTDALETQYF
.	TRBD2	TRBV5-1	TRBJ2-7	TGCGCCAGCAGCTCCCCCGTAGCGGGAGGGAGCTCCTACGAGCAGTACTTC	CASSSPVAGGSSYEQYF
few	.	TRBV5-1	TRBJ1-1	TGCGCCAGCAGCTTAACCGGGTTGAACACTGAAGCTTTCTTT	CASSLTGLNTEAFF
.	.	TRBV7-9	TRBJ1-2	TGTGCCAGCAGCTTAGGGGGGGCTGGTGGCTATGGCTACACCTTC	CASSLGGAGGYGYTF
once	TRBD2	TRBV5-4	TRBJ2-1	TGTGCCAGCACCCCGGGACTAAGTTCCAATGAGCAGTTCTTC	CASTPGLSSNEQFF
.	TRBD2	TRBV6-5	TRBJ2-2	TGTGCCAGCAGTTACCGGACTAGCGGGAGAGGGGAGCTGTTTTTT	CASSYRTSGRGELFF
once	TRBD2	TRBV5-1	TRBJ2-6	TGCGCCAGCGGAGCCTCTAGCGGGAACTCTGGGGCCAACGTCCTGACTTTC	CASGASSGNSGANVLTF